These 9 T cell receptor beta chains were all obtained from the same sample, sequenced in a study of blood T cell repertoires in COVID-19. Measured with immunoSEQ multiplex PCR; TCRdb has only the in-frame clones, and not every one. The sample holds approximately 300,000 clones; about 82% are singletons and the top ten take approximately 1.5%. The sequenced sample consisted of peripheral blood. The receptors come from a woman aged 45-60 years with acute or convalescent COVID-19.

The CDR3 DNA reads TGTGCCAGCAGCCGGACTAGCGGGAGTCTAGAGCAGTTCTTC. It is translated as CASSRTSGSLEQFF. The rearrangement uses TRBV7-9 and TRBJ2-1, with 13 bases that match TRBD2. CDR3 length: 14 amino acids. Germline V CDR1 and CDR2: SEHNR, FQNEAQ (reference sequence). The ends lost 5 bases at V and 10 bases at J; junction bases unmatched: 5.

The rearrangement uses TRBV7-9 and TRBJ2-3; D is uncertain. V shed 5 bases and J shed 2 bases, with 11 bases lying between them. The CDR3 runs 14 residues. Germline CDR1 and CDR2: SEHNR and FQNEAQ (reference sequence). The CDR3 coding sequence is TGTGCCAGCAGCCCACAGATCTCCACAGATACGCAGTATTTT. Translated: CASSPQISTDTQYF.

The chain recombines TRBV15 with TRBJ1-6, with TRBD1 as a possible D gene (6 bases). Germline CDR1 and CDR2: LNHNV and YYDKDF (reference sequence). V was clipped by 1 base and J by 9 bases, with 13 bases between them. This CDR3 has 15 residues. DNA of the CDR3: TGTGCCACCAGCAGAGTCTGGGGGGGCGGTTCACCCCTCCACTTT. It specifies CATSRVWGGGSPLHF.

In DNA, the CDR3 is TGCAGTGCCGGAGCGGGAGATTTGCAGTACTTC. This codes for CSAGAGDLQYF. V usage is TRBV20-1 and J usage is TRBJ2-7; TRBD2 aligns across 8 bases. The J segment lost 9 bases and the V segment lost 6 bases, leaving 7 bases of the junction unmatched. Per the germline V gene, CDR1 is DFQATT and CDR2 is SNEGSKA (reference sequence). The CDR3 totals 11 residues.

The chain joins TRBV11-3 to TRBJ2-2; TRBD1 matches at 12 bases. The CDR3 runs to 16 residues. V was pared by 5 bases and J by 4 bases, with 5 bases of the junction left unmatched. Germline lookup yields CDR1 SGHNT and CDR2 YENEEA. This chain's CDR3 is CASSPGQGATTGELFF. CDR3 DNA sequence: TGTGCCAGCAGCCCGGGACAGGGGGCGACCACCGGGGAGCTGTTTTTT.

Here the CDR3 DNA reads TGTGCCAGCAGGGGACAGGGCTATGGCTACACCTTC. Encoded protein: CASRGQGYGYTF. The V call is TRBV2, the J call TRBJ1-2, with 9 bases identical to TRBD1. CDR3 length: 12 residues. Germline V gene sequence: CDR1 SNHLY, CDR2 FYNNEI. V lost 6 bases, J lost 4 bases, and 0 bases stayed unmatched.

This clone was detected once. The chain joins TRBV9 to TRBJ1-4; 10 nucleotides line up with TRBD1. Losses at the gene ends were 0 bases for V and 10 bases for J; bases not matched to a gene: 15. The CDR3 totals 18 residues. Germline values: CDR1 SGDLS, CDR2 YYNGEE. In DNA, the CDR3 is TGTGCCAGCAGCGTAGGAGGAGGAACGGGACAGGGGTCAAGAAAACTGTTTTTT. Translating it yields CASSVGGGTGQGSRKLFF.

The genes are TRBV4-1 and TRBJ2-1; D is unresolved. V lost 5 bases and J 0 bases, leaving 5 bases between the germline ends. The CDR3 covers 13 residues. Germline loops: CDR1 MGHRA, CDR2 YSYEKL. CDR3 region: CASSLASYNEQFF. The CDR3 coding sequence is TGCGCCAGCAGCTTGGCCTCCTACAATGAGCAGTTCTTC.

This chain connects TRBV6-5 to TRBJ2-7; tentatively, D is TRBD1 (5 bases). CDR3 length: 13 amino acids. With 7 bases removed from V and 6 bases from J, the gap between germline ends came to 16 bases. Germline V gene data show CDR1 as MNHEY and CDR2 as SVGAGI. In nucleotides, the CDR3 is TGTGCCAGCATTTTAGGCAGGGTTAGCGAGCAGTACTTC. Amino acids: CASILGRVSEQYF.